This T cell receptor (beta chain) stems from a study of cytomegalovirus exposure and HLA in healthy donors. Study information: A previous analysis identified 90 million to 140 million unique TCR beta sequences derived from roughly 190 million T cells.

V gave up 0 bases and J gave up 1 base, with 7 bases separating them. Germline CDR1 and CDR2: LGHNA and YSLEER. The CDR3 runs to 15 residues. Researchers ran the PCR with 60 Vbeta and 13 Jbeta primers. This table comes from immunoSEQ multiplex PCR, and its TCRdb copy is limited to in-frame clones, with some not included. In the table there are under 130,000 clones, roughly 15% of which are singletons. The sample was PBMCs. The V and J genes are TRBV4-3 and TRBJ1-5; D gene ambiguous. This TCR came from a female donor in good health and CMV-seronegative. This CDR3 reads CASSQDFQSNQPQHF. The CDR3 region has the DNA TGCGCCAGCAGCCAAGATTTCCAAAGCAATCAGCCCCAGCATTTT.